One sample yielded the 5 T cell receptor beta chains listed below, sequenced in a study of cytomegalovirus exposure and HLA in healthy donors (dated 2017 in TCRdb). Libraries came from the immunoSEQ multiplex PCR assay. For the multiplex PCR, a mixture combining 60 forward primers for TCR Vbeta segments and 13 reverse primers for TCR Jbeta segments was used. Held by TCRdb, this immuneACCESS table contains in-frame sequences only and omits some clones. Under half of the omission traces to an unresolved V gene where checked; the cause of the rest is unknown. Here the sample has about 140,000 clones; more than 65% occur a single time. Approximately 1.6% of the sample is held by the ten biggest clonotypes. Sequencing used PBMCs. The receptors here all came from a woman in her 30s in good health and CMV-seronegative.

Only a few counts were recorded for this clone. The chain uses TRBV6-1 and TRBJ2-2, with 8 positions matching TRBD2. V shed 8 bases, J shed 3 bases, and the junction held 2 bases outside the gene matches. The CDR3 extends over 13 amino acids. Germline loops: CDR1 MNHNS, CDR2 SASEGT. CDR3 loop: CASGGGYTGELFF. In nucleotides, the CDR3 is TGTGCCAGCGGCGGGGGGTACACCGGGGAGCTGTTTTTT.

The chain joins TRBV28 to TRBJ2-2; D may be TRBD1 (6 bases). The germline V and J ends were trimmed by 6 bases and 2 bases, with 19 bases remaining between them. CDR3 length equals 17 residues. The germline V gene has CDR1 MDHEN and CDR2 SYDVKM. CDR3 nucleotide sequence: TGTGCCAGCAGCCAACTTGGGGGCGCTTTTAACACCGGGGAGCTGTTTTTT. It yields the protein CASSQLGGAFNTGELFF.

The V call is TRBV19, the J call TRBJ2-5; 7 bases map to TRBD2. V shed 2 bases and J 2 bases; nucleotides not matched to a gene: 2. CDR1 LNHDA and CDR2 SQIVND come from the germline V gene (reference sequence). The CDR3 extends over 14 amino acids. The CDR3 spells CASSIMGGQETQYF. CDR3 nucleotide sequence: TGTGCCAGTAGTATAATGGGGGGGCAAGAGACCCAGTACTTC.

The V call is TRBV30, the J call TRBJ2-5; a weak D match, TRBD1 (5 bases). CDR3 length equals 13 residues. Trimming pared 0 bases from V and 3 bases from J, leaving 8 bases between. CDR1 and CDR2 from the germline V gene are GTSNPN and SVGIG (reference sequence). Written as DNA, the CDR3 is TGTGCCTGGAGTGTGGGGCGGAAAGAGACCCAGTACTTC. Translating it yields CAWSVGRKETQYF.

The J gene is TRBJ2-2, the V gene TRBV28; 10 bases line up with TRBD1. Germline V gives CDR1 MDHEN, CDR2 SYDVKM. Germline trimming cut 6 bases from V and 7 bases from J; bases unmatched to any gene: 5. The CDR3 spans 14 residues. The chain's CDR3 is CASRGQGLGGELFF. The DNA for the CDR3 is TGTGCCAGCAGGGGACAGGGGTTGGGCGGGGAGCTGTTTTTT.